The 27 T cell receptor beta chains reported below all come from one sample, sequenced in a study of read filtering for tumor transcriptome and immune sequencing. This library used roughly 0.4 ug RNA and molecular barcoded adaptors spanning alpha/delta and beta/gamma chains. TCRdb independently ran MiXCR on the reads; one entry per CDR3 protein. The sample holds around 26,000 distinct CDR3 sequences, 14% seen once. Sequenced sample: a population of CD138-negative cells sorted from bone marrow. These TCRs come from a donor over 35 with multiple myeloma.

In this sample, this clonotype turned up many times. V and J are TRBV4-1 and TRBJ2-6; 8 bases match TRBD2. Per the germline V gene, CDR1 is MGHRA and CDR2 is YSYEKL. The V and J ends lost 3 bases and 1 base, in that order; junction bases with no gene match: 5. This CDR3 comprises 17 residues. Here the CDR3 reads CASSQYGGGSGANVLTF. For the CDR3, the DNA is TGCGCCAGCAGCCAGTACGGGGGGGGTTCTGGGGCCAACGTCCTGACTTTC.

This clonotype was recorded at least ten times. The chain links TRBV5-1 to TRBJ2-7; 7 positions agree with TRBD1. V dropped 0 bases and J dropped 6; count of bases not matched to a gene: 9. CDR1 is SGHRS, CDR2 YFSETQ, per germline. This CDR3 has 15 amino acids. The CDR3 sequence is CASSLASGGQSEQYF. The DNA of the CDR3 is TGCGCCAGCAGCTTGGCGTCAGGGGGTCAGAGCGAGCAGTACTTC.

This clonotype was observed at least ten times. CDR3 coding DNA: TGTGCCAGCAGTTTGACAGGGGGCAGCTATGGCTACACCTTC. Encoded protein: CASSLTGGSYGYTF. The chain links TRBV28 to TRBJ1-2, with 10 bases lining up with TRBD1. CDR3 length equals 14 residues. CDR1 is MDHEN and CDR2 is SYDVKM in the germline V gene. The V gene end was trimmed by 3 bases and the J gene end by 4 bases; junction bases not matched to a gene: 2.

In regard to this clonotype: At one of its ends the junction is not consistent with the germline gene, which may arise from a read error. The J gene is TRBJ1-2, the V gene TRBV10-3; the match to TRBD1 covers 7 bases. This CDR3 has 14 residues. Germline CDR1 reads ENHRY; CDR2 reads SYGVKD. The CDR3 DNA reads as TGTGCCATCAGTCCCGGGACAGCGAACTATGGCTACGCCTTC. Protein product: CAISPGTANYGYAF.

This clonotype was counted many times. The V call is TRBV10-3, the J call TRBJ2-2; D might be TRBD2 (5 bases). There are 15 residues in the CDR3. The V end was cut by 6 bases, the J end by 0 bases, with 11 bases between. The V gene's germline CDR1 is ENHRY and CDR2 SYGVKD. The CDR3 DNA reads as TGTGCCATCAGCCCGCCGGAGGCGAACACCGGGGAGCTGTTTTTT. Translated: CAISPPEANTGELFF.

V and J are TRBV7-9 and TRBJ1-3; D may be TRBD1 (6 bases). The CDR3 runs 15 residues. CDR1 and CDR2 from the germline V gene are SEHNR and FQNEAQ (reference sequence). Trimming stripped 6 bases from V and 1 base from J, with 13 bases between. The CDR3 loop reads CASSKQGASGNTIYF. As DNA, the CDR3 is TGTGCCAGCAGTAAACAGGGTGCATCTGGAAACACCATATATTTT.

This clonotype has at least ten counts. This chain joins TRBV15 and TRBJ1-1; D not resolved. The CDR3 length is 13 residues. Germline V gene lookup returns CDR1 LNHNV and CDR2 YYDKDF (reference sequence). V lost 0 bases and J lost 11, with 13 bases in between. CDR3 in amino acids: CATSRDRAGDAFF. In DNA form, the CDR3 reads TGTGCCACCAGCAGAGATAGGGCAGGTGACGCTTTCTTT. The variable domain in full, with the rest retrieved from reference TRBV15 and TRBJ1-1, is DAMVIQNPRYQVTQFGKPVTLSCSQTLNHNVMYWYQQKSSQAPKLLFHYYDKDFNNEADTPDNFQSRRPNTSFCFLDIRSPGLGDTAMYLCATSRDRAGDAFFGQGTRLTVV.

This clonotype came up many times. The rearrangement links TRBV29-1 to TRBJ2-1, with D perhaps matching TRBD1 or TRBD2 (5 bases each). Germline V gives CDR1 SQVTM, CDR2 ANQGSEA. The CDR3 is 13 residues long. Between the trimmed V and J ends, which lost 6 bases and 6 bases, there was a span of 15 bases. The CDR3 reads CSVAGTASNEQFF. CDR3 sequence (DNA): TGCAGCGTGGCCGGGACGGCCAGCAATGAGCAGTTCTTC.

This clonotype was detected only a few times. Given a much more abundant clone one base away, this may be a read error. The chain recombines TRBV15 with TRBJ1-5; tentative D call: TRBD1 (5 bases). The germline CDR1 and CDR2 sequences are LNHNV and YYDKDF (reference sequence). This CDR3 has 12 amino acids. As DNA, the CDR3 is TGTGCCACCAGCAGCCAGGGTCAGCCCCGGCATTTT. Its translation: CATSSQGQPRHF.

This clonotype was counted many times. CDR3 DNA sequence: TGTGCCAGCAATCCCGGGATCCACGAGCAGTACTTC. It codes for CASNPGIHEQYF. The chain links TRBV2 to TRBJ2-7; possible D gene TRBD2, 5 bases. The CDR3 is made up of 12 amino acids. Per germline, CDR1 SNHLY and CDR2 FYNNEI. Trimming shortened V by 7 bases and J by 5 bases, and 12 bases separated the two germline ends.

This clonotype has a count of ten or more. The rearrangement uses TRBV7-9 and TRBJ2-3; TRBD1 might be the D (6 bases). Trimming took off 3 bases at V and 2 bases at J, with 9 bases between the two ends. Germline CDR1 SEHNR, CDR2 FQNEAQ (reference sequence). This CDR3 comprises 14 residues. Here the CDR3 DNA reads TGTGCCAGCAGCTTGCAGGGGATCACAGATACGCAGTATTTT. This sequence encodes CASSLQGITDTQYF.

This clonotype was detected ten times or more. V usage is TRBV20-1 and J usage is TRBJ2-7; D might be TRBD1 (6 bases). Germline V gene lookup returns CDR1 DFQATT and CDR2 SNEGSKA (reference sequence). CDR3 size: 12 residues. Deletions cut 5 bases from V and 2 bases from J, with 10 bases between. The CDR3 loop reads CSARQAPYEQYF. Written as DNA, the CDR3 is TGCAGTGCTCGACAGGCCCCCTACGAGCAGTACTTC.

About this clonotype itself: Possible read error: a much larger clone is one base away. This chain links TRBV28 with TRBJ1-1, with TRBD1 matching 7 bases. The length of the CDR3 is 12 residues. J was trimmed by 6 bases and V by 3 bases; bases with no gene match: 1. The germline CDR1 and CDR2 sequences are MDHEN and SYDVKM. Written as DNA, the CDR3 is TGTGCCAGCAGTTTCAGGGGGGCTGAAGCTTTCTTT. Protein sequence: CASSFRGAEAFF.

Comments on this clonotype: With a much larger clone just one base away, this may be a read error. This chain connects TRBV11-3 to TRBJ1-1, with D unresolved. This CDR3 is built from 11 residues. Germline values: CDR1 SGHNT, CDR2 YENEEA. The CDR3 protein is CACSLSVEAFF. CDR3 nucleotides: TGTGCCTGCAGCCTTTCGGTGGAAGCTTTCTTT.

This clonotype turned up a few times. This chain uses TRBV6-2 or TRBV6-3 with TRBJ2-7, with unresolved D. With 2 bases removed from V and 0 bases from J, the gap between germline ends came to 11 bases. Germline values: CDR1 MNHEY, CDR2 SVGEGT. This CDR3 comprises 15 residues. DNA for the CDR3: TGTGCCAGCAGTTACCGACGGGCGCCCTCCTACGAGCAGTACTTC. Amino acids: CASSYRRAPSYEQYF.

For the CDR3, the DNA is TGTGCCATCAGTGAAAAGGGTTACGCGAGCACTGAAGCTTTCTTT. Translation: CAISEKGYASTEAFF. The V and J genes are TRBV10-3 and TRBJ1-1; D call uncertain. Trimming removed 3 bases from V and 4 bases from J, with 15 bases in between. Germline lookup yields CDR1 ENHRY and CDR2 SYGVKD. The CDR3 extends over 15 amino acids.

Regarding this clonotype: Lacking the conserved final phenylalanine or tryptophan, this CDR3 likely reflects a read error. CDR3 coding DNA: TGTGCCAGCAGTCGAAAGACAGGGGGCATGAATGAACAGTTCCTC. Translating it yields CASSRKTGGMNEQFL. This sequence joins TRBV27 and TRBJ2-1; TRBD1 aligns across 10 bases. The CDR3 consists of 15 residues. The germline V gene encodes CDR1 MNHEY and CDR2 SMNVEV (reference sequence).

Regarding this clonotype: This sequence may be a read error, since a much larger clone differs from it by one base. The gene calls are TRBV15 and TRBJ2-2; weak D call: TRBD2 (5 bases). CDR3 length: 14 residues. In germline, CDR1 is LNHNV, CDR2 YYDKDF (reference sequence). The CDR3 region is CATSRKGNTGELLF. CDR3 nucleotides: TGTGCCACCAGCAGAAAGGGTAACACCGGGGAGCTGCTTTTT.

The table lists this clonotype with a few counts. This chain joins TRBV25-1 and TRBJ2-3, with unresolved D. This CDR3 has 13 amino acids. CDR1 and CDR2 from the germline V gene are MGHDK and SYGVNS. Trimming removed 6 bases from V and 4 bases from J, with 11 bases in between. DNA of the CDR3: TGTGCCAGCAGGCCCGCGGCTTCAGATACGCAGTATTTT. It specifies CASRPAASDTQYF.

In this sample, this clonotype turned up many times. The genes are TRBV5-1 and TRBJ2-1, with 16 bases that match TRBD2. V lost 3 bases, J lost 4 bases, and 4 bases stayed unmatched. The CDR3 has 17 amino acids. Germline CDR1 and CDR2: SGHRS and YFSETQ. The CDR3 region has the DNA TGCGCCAGCAGCTGGGGACTAGCGGGAGGGGGTTACAATGAGCAGTTCTTC. Translation gives CASSWGLAGGGYNEQFF.

A single count supports this clonotype. A far larger clone is off by one base, so a read error is likely. This chain connects TRBV7-2 to TRBJ2-3, with D possibly being TRBD2 (6 bases). This CDR3 contains 14 residues. Between the trimmed V and J ends, which lost 6 bases and 2 bases, there was a span of 12 bases. From germline, CDR1 is SGHTA and CDR2 FQGNSA. CDR3 loop: CASRFGGLTDTQYF. CDR3 in DNA: TGTGCCAGCAGATTCGGGGGTCTCACAGATACGCAGTATTTT.

The chain recombines TRBV18 with TRBJ2-7; tentative D call: TRBD1 (6 bases). V was shortened by 0 bases and J by 3 bases, with 9 bases between the two germline ends. This CDR3 has 14 residues. The germline CDR1 and CDR2 sequences are KGHSH and LQKENI. CDR3 in DNA: TGTGCCAGCTCACCACCGGGACACCTCTACGAGCAGTACTTC. It yields the protein CASSPPGHLYEQYF.

The chain combines TRBV7-9 with TRBJ2-5, with 14 bases identical to TRBD2. The germline V gene encodes CDR1 SEHNR and CDR2 FQNEAQ (reference sequence). The V segment lost 1 base and the J segment 0 bases; nucleotides outside the gene matches: 7. This CDR3 is 19 amino acids long. The CDR3 DNA sequence: TGTGCCAGCAGCTTAGTCGGGACTAGCGGGAGATGGTACCAAGAGACCCAGTACTTC. Translated: CASSLVGTSGRWYQETQYF. Supplemented by reference TRBV7-9 and TRBJ2-5, the full variable domain reads DTGVSQNPRHKITKRGQNVTFRCDPISEHNRLYWYRQTLGQGPEFLTYFQNEAQLEKSRLLSDRFSAERPKGSFSTLEIQRTEQGDSAMYLCASSLVGTSGRWYQETQYFGPGTRLLVL.

There are many counts of this clonotype. The V gene is TRBV6-1, the J gene TRBJ2-1; 9 nucleotides line up with TRBD1. The germline gives CDR1 MNHNS, CDR2 SASEGT. The CDR3 is made up of 16 amino acids. The J segment lost 5 bases and the V segment lost 4 bases, leaving 9 bases of the junction unmatched. The CDR3, as DNA: TGTGCCAGCAGTGGGCTCCCGGGACAGGGCCACAATGAGCAGTTCTTC. Its translation is CASSGLPGQGHNEQFF.

This clonotype was recorded many times. This chain connects TRBV18 to TRBJ1-1, with no clear D. The CDR3 has 15 residues. The germline V gene encodes CDR1 KGHSH and CDR2 LQKENI. V was cut by 3 bases and J by 0 bases, with 11 bases left in between. CDR3 bases: TGTGCCAGCTCACCGCGAGGATTGTTGAACACTGAAGCTTTCTTT. Protein sequence: CASSPRGLLNTEAFF. The full variable domain, rest sourced from reference TRBV18 and TRBJ1-1, is NAGVMQNPRHLVRRRGQEARLRCSPMKGHSHVYWYRQLPEEGLKFMVYLQKENIIDESGMPKERFSAEFPKEGPSILRIQQVVRGDSAAYFCASSPRGLLNTEAFFGQGTRLTVV.

By sample share, this clonotype is medium-sized. The CDR3 coding sequence is TGTGCCAGCAGTGCCGGGGAGCTGTTTTTT. It codes for CASSAGELFF. The chain recombines TRBV25-1 with TRBJ2-2; D gene unclear. The CDR3 consists of 10 residues. Trimming shortened V by 4 bases and J by 6 bases, and 0 bases separated the two germline ends. Germline V lookup: CDR1 MGHDK, CDR2 SYGVNS. Combining the CDR3 with reference TRBV25-1 and TRBJ2-2 gives the whole variable domain EADIYQTPRYLVIGTGKKITLECSQTMGHDKMYWYQQDPGMELHLIHYSYGVNSTEKGDLSSESTVSRIRTEHFPLTLESARPSHTSQYLCASSAGELFFGEGSRLTVL.

This clonotype appeared many times. J is TRBJ2-2 and V is TRBV10-1; possible D gene TRBD2, 6 bases. Germline V gives CDR1 WNHNN, CDR2 SYGVQD (reference sequence). Trimming stripped 4 bases from V and 0 bases from J, with 9 bases between. CDR3 length: 15 residues. The DNA for the CDR3 is TGCGCCAGCAGTGTCGGCGGGGCGAACACCGGGGAGCTGTTTTTT. Its protein is CASSVGGANTGELFF.